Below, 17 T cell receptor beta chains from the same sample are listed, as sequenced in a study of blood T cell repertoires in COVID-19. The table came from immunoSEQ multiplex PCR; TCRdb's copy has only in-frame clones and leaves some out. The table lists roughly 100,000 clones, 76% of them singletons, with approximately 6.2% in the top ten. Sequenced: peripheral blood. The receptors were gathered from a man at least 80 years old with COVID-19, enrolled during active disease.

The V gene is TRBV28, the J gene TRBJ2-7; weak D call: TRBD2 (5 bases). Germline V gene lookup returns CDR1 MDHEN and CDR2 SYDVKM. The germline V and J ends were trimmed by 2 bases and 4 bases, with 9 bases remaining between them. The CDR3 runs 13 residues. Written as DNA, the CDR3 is TGTGCCAGCAGTTTAGACTACCAGTACGAGCAGTACTTC. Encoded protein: CASSLDYQYEQYF.

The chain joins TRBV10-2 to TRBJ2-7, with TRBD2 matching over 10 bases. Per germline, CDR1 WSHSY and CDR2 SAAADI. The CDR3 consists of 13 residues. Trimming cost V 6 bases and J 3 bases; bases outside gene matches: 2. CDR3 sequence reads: CASSGTSDYEQYF. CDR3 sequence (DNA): TGCGCCAGCAGCGGGACTAGCGACTACGAGCAGTACTTC.

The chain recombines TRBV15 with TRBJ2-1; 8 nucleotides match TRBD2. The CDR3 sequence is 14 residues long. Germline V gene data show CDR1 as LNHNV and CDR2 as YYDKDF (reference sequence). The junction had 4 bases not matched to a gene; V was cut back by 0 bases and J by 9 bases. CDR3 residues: CATSRETAGVEQFF. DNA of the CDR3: TGTGCCACCAGCAGAGAGACAGCGGGAGTTGAGCAGTTCTTC.

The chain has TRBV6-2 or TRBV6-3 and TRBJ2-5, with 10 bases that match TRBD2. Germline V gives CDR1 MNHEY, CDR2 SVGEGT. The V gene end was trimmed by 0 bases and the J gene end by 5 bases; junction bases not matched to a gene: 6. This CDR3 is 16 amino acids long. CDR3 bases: TGTGCCAGCAGTTACTCGGAACTAGCGGGGCCGGAGACCCAGTACTTC. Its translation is CASSYSELAGPETQYF.

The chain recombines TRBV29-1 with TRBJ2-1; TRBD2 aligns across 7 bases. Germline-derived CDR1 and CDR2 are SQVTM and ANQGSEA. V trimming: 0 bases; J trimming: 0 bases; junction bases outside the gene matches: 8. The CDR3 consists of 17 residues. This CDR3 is CSVEEEWRGSSYNEQFF. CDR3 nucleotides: TGCAGCGTTGAAGAAGAATGGCGGGGGAGCTCCTACAATGAGCAGTTCTTC.

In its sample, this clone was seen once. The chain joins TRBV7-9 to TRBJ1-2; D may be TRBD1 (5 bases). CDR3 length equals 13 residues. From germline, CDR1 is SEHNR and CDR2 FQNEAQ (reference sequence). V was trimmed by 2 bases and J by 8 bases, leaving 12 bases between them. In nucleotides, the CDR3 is TGTGCCAGCAGCTTAATGGGGCAGGGAGGCTACACCTTC. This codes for CASSLMGQGGYTF. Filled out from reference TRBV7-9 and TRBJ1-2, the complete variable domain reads DTGVSQNPRHKITKRGQNVTFRCDPISEHNRLYWYRQTLGQGPEFLTYFQNEAQLEKSRLLSDRFSAERPKGSFSTLEIQRTEQGDSAMYLCASSLMGQGGYTFGSGTRLTVV.

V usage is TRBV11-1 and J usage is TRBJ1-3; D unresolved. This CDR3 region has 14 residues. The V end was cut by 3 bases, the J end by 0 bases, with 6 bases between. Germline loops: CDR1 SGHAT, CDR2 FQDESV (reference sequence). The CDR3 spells CASSLRISGNTIYF. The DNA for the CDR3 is TGTGCCAGCAGCTTGAGAATCTCTGGAAACACCATATATTTT. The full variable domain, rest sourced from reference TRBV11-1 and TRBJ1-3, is EAEVAQSPRYKITEKSQAVAFWCDPISGHATLYWYRQILGQGPELLVQFQDESVVDDSQLPKDRFSAERLKGVDSTLKIQPAELGDSAMYLCASSLRISGNTIYFGEGSWLTVV.

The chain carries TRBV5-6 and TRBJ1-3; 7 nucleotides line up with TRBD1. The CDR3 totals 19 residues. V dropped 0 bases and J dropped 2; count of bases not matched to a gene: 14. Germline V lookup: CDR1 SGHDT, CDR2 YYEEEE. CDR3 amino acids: CASSLEDSRRGIPGNTIYF. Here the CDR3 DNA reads TGTGCCAGCAGCTTGGAGGATTCTCGCAGGGGGATCCCTGGAAACACCATATATTTT.

DNA for the CDR3: TGTGCCAGCAGCTTATTTAGAGCTGAGCAGTTCTTC. Its translation: CASSLFRAEQFF. The genes are TRBV13 and TRBJ2-1; D ambiguous. Germline CDR1 reads PRHDT; CDR2 reads FYEKMQ (reference sequence). V was clipped by 2 bases and J by 9 bases, with 8 bases between them. The CDR3 extends over 12 amino acids.

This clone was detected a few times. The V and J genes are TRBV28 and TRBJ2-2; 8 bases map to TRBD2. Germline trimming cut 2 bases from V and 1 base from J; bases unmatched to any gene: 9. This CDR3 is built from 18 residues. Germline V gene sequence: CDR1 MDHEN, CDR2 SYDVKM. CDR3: CASSLGLAGRGNTGELFF. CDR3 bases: TGTGCCAGCAGTTTAGGGCTAGCGGGTCGAGGGAACACCGGGGAGCTGTTTTTT.

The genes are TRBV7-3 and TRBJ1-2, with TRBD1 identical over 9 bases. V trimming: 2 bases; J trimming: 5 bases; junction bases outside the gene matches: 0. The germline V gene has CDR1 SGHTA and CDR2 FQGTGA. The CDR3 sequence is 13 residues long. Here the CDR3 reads CASSLGQGYGYTF. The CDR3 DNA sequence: TGTGCCAGCAGCTTAGGACAGGGGTATGGCTACACCTTC.

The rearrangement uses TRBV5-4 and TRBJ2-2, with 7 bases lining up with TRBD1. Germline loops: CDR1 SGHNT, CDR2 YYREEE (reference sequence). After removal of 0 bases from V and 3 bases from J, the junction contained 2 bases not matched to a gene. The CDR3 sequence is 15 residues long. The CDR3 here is CASSLGQGYTGELFF. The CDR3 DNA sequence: TGTGCCAGCAGCTTGGGACAGGGATACACCGGGGAGCTGTTTTTT.

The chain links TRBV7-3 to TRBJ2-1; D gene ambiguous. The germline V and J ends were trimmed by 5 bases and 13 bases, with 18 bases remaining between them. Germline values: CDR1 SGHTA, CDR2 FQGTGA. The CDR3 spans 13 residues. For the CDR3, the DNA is TGTGCCAGCAGCCCAAAAGGAGCCAGCGCCCAGTTCTTC. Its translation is CASSPKGASAQFF.

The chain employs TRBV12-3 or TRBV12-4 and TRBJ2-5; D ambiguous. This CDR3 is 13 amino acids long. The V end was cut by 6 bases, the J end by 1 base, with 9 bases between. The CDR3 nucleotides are TGTGCCAGCAGCCGACATACCCAAGAGACCCAGTACTTC. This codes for CASSRHTQETQYF.

The CDR3 DNA reads TGCGCCAGCAGCCAAGAACTAGCGGGAACATACAATGAGCAGTTCTTC. Amino acid sequence: CASSQELAGTYNEQFF. V and J are TRBV4-1 and TRBJ2-1; 10 bases agree with TRBD2. J gave up 4 bases and V 0 bases, and 3 bases lay outside the gene matches. The CDR3 totals 16 residues. Germline V gene sequence: CDR1 MGHRA, CDR2 YSYEKL.

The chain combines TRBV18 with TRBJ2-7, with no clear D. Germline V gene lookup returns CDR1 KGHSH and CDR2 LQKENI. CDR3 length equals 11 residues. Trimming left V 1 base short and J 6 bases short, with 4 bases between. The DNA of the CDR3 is TGTGCCAGCTCACCACGGCTCGAGCAGTACTTC. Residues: CASSPRLEQYF.

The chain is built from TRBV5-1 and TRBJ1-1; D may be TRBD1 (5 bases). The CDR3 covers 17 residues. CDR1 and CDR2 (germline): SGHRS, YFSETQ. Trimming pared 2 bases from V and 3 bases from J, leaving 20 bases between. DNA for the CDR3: TGCGCCAGCAGCTTCCGGTCAGGGCTCTCAGAGGACACTGAAGCTTTCTTT. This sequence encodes CASSFRSGLSEDTEAFF.